A single sample is the source of the 22 T cell receptor beta chains below, sequenced in a study of T cells expressing NK-cell markers. TCRdb reanalyzed the 5' RACE reads, giving one entry per CDR3 protein sequence and no DNA. The listing contains about 460,000 distinct CDR3 sequences. The sequencing sample was made of blood T cells: a sorted CD56 or NKG2C T cell subset, CD4+ or CD8+ T cells, or bulk PBMC T cells (not recorded which). These receptors originate from a woman in her forties or fifties in good health.

The V and J genes are TRBV19 and TRBJ1-2; lacking DNA, the TRBD1 call made by TCRdb goes unchecked. The CDR3 is made up of 12 amino acids. CDR1 and CDR2 (germline): LNHDA, SQIVND (reference sequence). CDR3 loop: CATTRQNYGYTF.

CDR3 sequence: CSAIQGAAWKETQYF. This chain links TRBV20-1 with TRBJ2-5; the TCRdb call, TRBD1, lacks DNA for checking. From germline, CDR1 is DFQATT and CDR2 SNEGSKA (reference sequence). This CDR3 spans 15 amino acids.

V gene TRBV5-5 combines with J gene TRBJ2-2. This CDR3 spans 15 amino acids. Germline V gene data show CDR1 as SGHKS and CDR2 as YYEKEE (reference sequence). CDR3 in amino acids: CASKSGSLNTGELFF. The full variable domain, its missing parts supplied by reference TRBV5-5 and TRBJ2-2, is DAGVTQSPTHLIKTRGQQVTLRCSPISGHKSVSWYQQVLGQGPQFIFQYYEKEERGRGNFPDRFSARQFPNYSSELNVNALLLGDSALYLCASKSGSLNTGELFFGEGSRLTVL.

The V gene is TRBV30, the J gene TRBJ2-3; the D call of TRBD1 rests on TCRdb alone, since no DNA is present to check it. CDR1 is GTSNPN and CDR2 is SVGIG in the germline V gene (reference sequence). This CDR3 is 15 amino acids long. The CDR3 here is CAWSPGSKYTDTQYF.

This sequence joins TRBV4-1 and TRBJ2-1; the D call from TCRdb, TRBD1, cannot be confirmed without DNA. This CDR3 has 16 residues. In germline, CDR1 is MGHRA, CDR2 YSYEKL. CDR3 loop: CASSQDTGQAYNEQFF.

CDR3 residues: CASSLVGRGPQHF. The chain joins TRBV12-3 or TRBV12-4 to TRBJ1-5; without DNA, the TCRdb call of TRBD1 cannot be checked. The CDR3 is 13 amino acids.

The rearrangement uses TRBV9 and TRBJ1-2; the D gene TCRdb calls, TRBD1, cannot be checked with no DNA. Per germline, CDR1 SGDLS and CDR2 YYNGEE. The CDR3 runs 14 residues. The CDR3 here is CASSRDRATYGYTF.

This sequence joins TRBV7-8 and TRBJ2-1; TCRdb's assignment of TRBD2 cannot be checked, as there is no DNA. The CDR3 consists of 16 residues. Germline CDR1 reads SGHVS; CDR2 reads FQNEAQ. CDR3 amino acids: CASSLNQLAKDNEQFF.

This chain links TRBV12-5 with TRBJ2-1; TCRdb's assignment of TRBD1 cannot be checked, as there is no DNA. Germline-derived CDR1 and CDR2 are LGHNT and FRNRAP. CDR3 size: 13 residues. The CDR3 sequence: CAFSGQGFDEQFF. The variable domain in full, completed from reference TRBV12-5 and TRBJ2-1, reads DARVTQTPRHKVTEMGQEVTMRCQPILGHNTVFWYRQTMMQGLELLAYFRNRAPLDDSGMPKDRFSAEMPDATLATLKIQPSEPRDSAVYFCAFSGQGFDEQFFGPGTRLTVL.

The rearrangement links TRBV5-1 to TRBJ1-5; as DNA is missing, the TRBD1 call by TCRdb cannot be tested. This CDR3 spans 14 amino acids. The germline gives CDR1 SGHRS, CDR2 YFSETQ. CDR3 sequence reads: CASSGDHSNQPQHF.

The genes are TRBV12-3 or TRBV12-4 and TRBJ1-2. This CDR3 spans 15 amino acids. The CDR3 loop is CASSLRSAFNYGYTF.

This chain joins TRBV7-3 and TRBJ2-4. Germline assignment: CDR1 SGHTA and CDR2 FQGTGA. The CDR3 is 14 residues long. CDR3 residues: CASSLTGFLDIQYF.

V and J are TRBV12-3 or TRBV12-4 and TRBJ2-2; TCRdb calls TRBD2, which cannot be checked without DNA. The length of the CDR3 is 14 residues. CDR3 residues: CASRQQGPAGELFF.

The chain uses TRBV12-3 or TRBV12-4 and TRBJ2-3; TCRdb gives TRBD2 as the D gene, but with no DNA this cannot be confirmed. The CDR3 is 17 amino acids. CDR3 loop: CASSLARQLGPTDTQYF.

The rearrangement uses TRBV11-3 and TRBJ2-1; the TCRdb call, TRBD2, lacks DNA for checking. This CDR3 has 14 amino acids. Germline loops: CDR1 SGHNT, CDR2 YENEEA. The CDR3 region is CASSLGRVSNEQFF.

This chain joins TRBV19 and TRBJ2-2; lacking DNA, the TRBD1 call made by TCRdb goes unchecked. CDR3 length: 14 residues. CDR1 and CDR2 (germline): LNHDA, SQIVND (reference sequence). The CDR3 here is CASSMNRGTGELFF.

The chain carries TRBV24-1 and TRBJ2-5; TCRdb's assignment of TRBD2 cannot be checked, as there is no DNA. The CDR3 runs to 17 residues. Per the germline V gene, CDR1 is KGHDR and CDR2 is SFDVKD. CDR3 in amino acids: CATSDRTGGQVQETQYF.

The V and J genes are TRBV12-3 or TRBV12-4 and TRBJ1-1; TCRdb picks TRBD1, but there is no DNA to check that call. The CDR3 sequence is 14 residues long. This chain's CDR3 is CASSLVEGRTEAFF.

The chain uses TRBV11-1 and TRBJ1-1. In germline, CDR1 is SGHAT, CDR2 FQDESV (reference sequence). The CDR3 extends over 14 amino acids. The CDR3 spells CASSLNDGNTEAFF.

The CDR3: CASSSNPGQGYEQYF. The chain carries TRBV7-8 and TRBJ2-7; with no DNA, the TCRdb D assignment of TRBD1 cannot be verified. Germline assignment: CDR1 SGHVS and CDR2 FQNEAQ. The CDR3 length is 15 residues.

This chain connects TRBV3-1 to TRBJ1-2; TCRdb's assignment of TRBD1 cannot be checked, as there is no DNA. The CDR3 loop spans 16 amino acids. Germline CDR1 and CDR2: LGHDT and YNNKEL (reference sequence). CDR3 in amino acids: CASSPSRQPANYGYTF.

The chain uses TRBV21-1 and TRBJ2-3; the D gene TCRdb calls, TRBD2, cannot be checked with no DNA. TRBV21-1 is annotated as a pseudogene. CDR3 length: 14 amino acids. The CDR3 is CASSRERSTDTQYF.